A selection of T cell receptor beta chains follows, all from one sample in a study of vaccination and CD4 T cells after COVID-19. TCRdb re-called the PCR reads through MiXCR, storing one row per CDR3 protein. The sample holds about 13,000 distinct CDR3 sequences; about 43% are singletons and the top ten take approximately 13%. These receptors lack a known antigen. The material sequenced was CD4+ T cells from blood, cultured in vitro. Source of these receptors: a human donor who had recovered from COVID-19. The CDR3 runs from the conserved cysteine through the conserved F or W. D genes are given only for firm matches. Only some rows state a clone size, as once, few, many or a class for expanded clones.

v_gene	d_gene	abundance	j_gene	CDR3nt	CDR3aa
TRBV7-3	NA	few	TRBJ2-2	TGTGCCAGCAGCTTAAAGGGGGCGAACACCGGGGAGCTGTTTTTT	CASSLKGANTGELFF
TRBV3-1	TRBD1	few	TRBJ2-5	TGTGCCAGCAGCCAACGGACAGGGGGAGAGACCCAGTACTTC	CASSQRTGGETQYF
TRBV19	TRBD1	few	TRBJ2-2	TGTGCCAGCACACAGGGGGGTAACACCGGGGAGCTGTTTTTT	CASTQGGNTGELFF
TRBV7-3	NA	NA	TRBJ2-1	TGTGCCAGCAGCCCTGGAGGGGGGATTAATGAGCAGTTCTTC	CASSPGGGINEQFF
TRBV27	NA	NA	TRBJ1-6	TGTGCCAGCAGTTTAGCACAGAGTAATTCACCCCTCCACTTT	CASSLAQSNSPLHF
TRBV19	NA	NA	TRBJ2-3	TGTGCCAGTAGTTCGGGGTTCCACACAGATACGCAGTATTTT	CASSSGFHTDTQYF
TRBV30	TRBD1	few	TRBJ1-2	TGTGCCTGGAGTCCGAACCTAGGGGGCACGAACTATGGCTACACCTTC	CAWSPNLGGTNYGYTF
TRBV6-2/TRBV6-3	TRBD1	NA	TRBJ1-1	TGTGCCAGCAGTAGCGAGGGACAGGGTAACACTGAAGCTTTCTTT	CASSSEGQGNTEAFF
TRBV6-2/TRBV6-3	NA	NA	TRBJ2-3	TGTGCCAGCAGTAGGGGGGAGAGGGATACGCAGTATTTT	CASSRGERDTQYF
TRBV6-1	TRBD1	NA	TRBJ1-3	TGTGCCAGCCAGGGGGCTGGAAACACCATATATTTT	CASQGAGNTIYF
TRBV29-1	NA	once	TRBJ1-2	TGCAGCGTTGACTCTAGCTATGGCTACACCTTC	CSVDSSYGYTF
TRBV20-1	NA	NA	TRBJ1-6	TGCAGTGCGGACGGACAGCTTGGCTCACCCCTCCACTTT	CSADGQLGSPLHF
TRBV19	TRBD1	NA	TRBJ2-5	TGTGCCAGTAGTATCGGCGACAGGGGACGAGGAGAGACCCAGTACTTC	CASSIGDRGRGETQYF
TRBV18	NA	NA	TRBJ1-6	TGTGCCAGCTCACCAGGGATGGATTCACCCCTCCACTTT	CASSPGMDSPLHF
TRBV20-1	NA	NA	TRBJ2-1	TGCAGTGCTCCAGAGAGCTCCTACAATGAGCAGTTCTTC	CSAPESSYNEQFF
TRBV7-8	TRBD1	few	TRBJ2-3	TGTGCCAGCAGCTCCGGACAGGGCGTTTTGACAGATACGCAGTATTTT	CASSSGQGVLTDTQYF
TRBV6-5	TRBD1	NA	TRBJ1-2	TGTGCCAGCAGTTACTTATCCGGGACAGGGGGGAACTTCTATGGCTACACCTTC	CASSYLSGTGGNFYGYTF
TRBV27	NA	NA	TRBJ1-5	TGTGCCAGCAGGGTCCCCGGGTTAGAGAGGGGGTACCATTTT	CASRVPGLERGYHF
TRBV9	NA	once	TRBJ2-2	TGTGCCAGCAGCGCTACTCCCCGGAACACCGGGGAGCTGTTTTTT	CASSATPRNTGELFF
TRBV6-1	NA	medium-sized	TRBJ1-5	TGTGCCAGCAGTGAAGAGGCAGGGTTGAGCAATCAGCCCCAGCATTTT	CASSEEAGLSNQPQHF
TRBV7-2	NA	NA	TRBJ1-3	TGTGCCAGCAGCTCCCCCAGGGGCACTGGAAACACCATATATTTT	CASSSPRGTGNTIYF
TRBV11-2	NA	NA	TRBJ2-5	TGTGCCAGCAGCTTAGATCCAGGGGCGGGTGGAGAGACCCAGTACTTC	CASSLDPGAGGETQYF
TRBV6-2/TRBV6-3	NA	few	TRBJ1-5	TGTGCCGGAGACCTGAGCAATCAGCCCCAGCATTTT	CAGDLSNQPQHF
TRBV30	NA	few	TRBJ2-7	TGTGCCTGGAGTCCCCCTCCCCGTCTATCCCAAACCTACGAGCAGTACTTC	CAWSPPPRLSQTYEQYF
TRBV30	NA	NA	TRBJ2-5	TGTGCCTGCGGAGAAGAGGTGAAGTACTTC	CACGEEVKYF
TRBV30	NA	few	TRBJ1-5	TGTGCCTGGAGTGGGGGACCTAGCAATCAGCCCCAGCATTTT	CAWSGGPSNQPQHF
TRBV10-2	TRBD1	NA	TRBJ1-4	TGCGCCAGCAGTAAAGGGGGCCACGAAAAACTGTTTTTT	CASSKGGHEKLFF
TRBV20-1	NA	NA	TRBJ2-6	TGCAGTGCTAGAGATGGCAATGGGGTTTATGGGGCCAACGTCCTGACTTTC	CSARDGNGVYGANVLTF